Listed below are T cell receptor beta chains from one sample, sequenced in a study of T cells in Graves' hyperthyroidism and ophthalmopathy. TCRdb reanalysed the multiplex PCR reads using MiXCR and keeps one entry per CDR3 protein. The data show approximately 380,000 distinct CDR3 sequences, around 15% seen once. What was sequenced was blood. These receptors all stem from a man aged 45-60 years with Graves' ophthalmopathy. Each CDR3 is given with its conserved first and last residue. D genes are given only for firm matches. The size of a clone is reported for some rows only, either as once, few or many, or as a class for expanded clones.

- TRBJ2-1 TRBV5-1 many TGCGCCAGCAGCAAGACAGGCGAGACCTACAATGAGCAGTTCTTC CASSKTGETYNEQFF
- TRBJ2-3 TRBV3-1 many TGTGCCAGCAGCCAAGCACCTAGGAGAACAGATACGCAGTATTTT CASSQAPRRTDTQYF
TRBD2 TRBJ2-1 TRBV14 - TGTGCCAGCAGCCAAGTAACGGGAGGGCCTGGTGAGCAGTTCTTC CASSQVTGGPGEQFF
- TRBJ2-7 TRBV30 many TGTGCCTACCAAGCCAGGGTGAGGGAGCAGTACTTC CAYQARVREQYF
- TRBJ1-2 TRBV6-1 - TGTGCCAGCAGTGAAGAGGACAACTATGGCTACAACTTC CASSEEDNYGYNF
- TRBJ1-1 TRBV5-8 many TGTGCCAGCAGCTTGGAAGACCGGGCATCCGCTTTCTTT CASSLEDRASAFF
TRBD1 TRBJ1-3 TRBV10-2 - TGCGGAACGGGACAGGACAACTCTGGAAACACCATATATTTT CGTGQDNSGNTIYF
- TRBJ2-7 TRBV11-3 many TGTGCCAGCAGCTCCAGCGCTGAGTCCTACGAGCAGTACTTC CASSSSAESYEQYF
- TRBJ1-4 TRBV30 many TGTGCCTGGAGTGTGGGACAAAGAGCGGGTGAAAAACTGTTTTTT CAWSVGQRAGEKLFF
- TRBJ2-7 TRBV18 few TGTGCCAGCTCACCACAGCAGGGGCGATCCTACGAGCAGTACTTC CASSPQQGRSYEQYF
- TRBJ2-6 TRBV5-1 many TGCGCCAGCAGCTTCCCCCCAGGGGCTGGGGCCAACGTCCTGACTTTC CASSFPPGAGANVLTF
TRBD1 TRBJ1-6 TRBV27 few TGTGCCAGCAGTTTAACCGGGACAGGGTCGAATTCACCCCTCCACTTT CASSLTGTGSNSPLHF
TRBD1 TRBJ2-7 TRBV5-5 many TGTGCCAGCAGCTTTACAGGGGGCTCATACGAGCAGTACTTC CASSFTGGSYEQYF
- TRBJ2-7 TRBV2 - TGTGCCAGCAGGAGGACGGCTACCTACGAGCAGTACTTC CASRRTATYEQYF
TRBD2 TRBJ2-7 TRBV11-2 many TGTGCCAGCAGCTCCCTAAGGGCGGGACTAACAGGAATTTACGAGCAGTACTTC CASSSLRAGLTGIYEQYF
- TRBJ2-1 TRBV3-1 many TGTGCCAGCAGCCAAGTGGGTAGGACGGAGCAGTTCTTC CASSQVGRTEQFF
- TRBJ2-1 TRBV9 - TGTGCCAGCAGCGTAAAAGAAGACAACTACAATGAGCAGTTCTTC CASSVKEDNYNEQFF
TRBD2 TRBJ2-7 TRBV20-1 - TGCAGTGCTAGAGCATATACAGGGCCACCGGGACTAGCGGGATTCGAGCAGTACTTC CSARAYTGPPGLAGFEQYF
- TRBJ2-3 TRBV20-1 many TGCAGTGTCGAAATGAATCCCACAGATACGCAGTATTTT CSVEMNPTDTQYF
- TRBJ1-6 TRBV3-1 many TGTGCCAGCAGCCCACAATTCCAGGGGTATAATTCACCCCTCCACTTT CASSPQFQGYNSPLHF